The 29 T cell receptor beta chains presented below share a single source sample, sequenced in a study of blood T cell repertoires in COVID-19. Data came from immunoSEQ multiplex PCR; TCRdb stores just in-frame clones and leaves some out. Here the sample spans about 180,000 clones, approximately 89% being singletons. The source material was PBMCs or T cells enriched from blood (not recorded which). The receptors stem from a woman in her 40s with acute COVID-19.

The CDR3 DNA is TGTGCCAGCAGCGGAAGGGTAGGGGGCCCGGGAGATACGCAGTATTTT. It specifies CASSGRVGGPGDTQYF. V usage is TRBV4-2 and J usage is TRBJ2-3, with 7 bases fitting TRBD1. The germline V gene has CDR1 LGHNA and CDR2 YNFKEQ. This CDR3 region has 16 residues. With 5 bases clipped from V and 5 bases from J, the junction kept 13 bases outside the gene matches.

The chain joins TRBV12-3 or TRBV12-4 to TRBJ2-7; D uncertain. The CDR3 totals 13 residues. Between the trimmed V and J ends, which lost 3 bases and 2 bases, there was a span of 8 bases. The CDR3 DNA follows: TGTGCCAGCAGTTTCCAGGCTCCCTACGAGCAGTACTTC. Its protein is CASSFQAPYEQYF.

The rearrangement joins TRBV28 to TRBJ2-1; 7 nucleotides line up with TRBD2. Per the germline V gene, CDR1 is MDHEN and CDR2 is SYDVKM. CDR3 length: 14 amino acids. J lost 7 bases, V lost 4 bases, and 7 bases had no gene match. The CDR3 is CASSSRTSMNEQFF. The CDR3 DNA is TGTGCCAGCAGTTCACGGACTAGTATGAATGAGCAGTTCTTC.

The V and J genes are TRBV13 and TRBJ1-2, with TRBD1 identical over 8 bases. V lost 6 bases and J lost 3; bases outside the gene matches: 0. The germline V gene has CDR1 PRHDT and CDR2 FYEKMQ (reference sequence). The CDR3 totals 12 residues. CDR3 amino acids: CASRGQDYGYTF. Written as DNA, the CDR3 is TGTGCCAGCAGGGGACAGGACTATGGCTACACCTTC.

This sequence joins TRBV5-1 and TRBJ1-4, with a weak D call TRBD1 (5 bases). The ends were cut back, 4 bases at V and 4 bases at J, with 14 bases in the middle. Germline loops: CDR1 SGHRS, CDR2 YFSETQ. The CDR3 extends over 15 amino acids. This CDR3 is CASSRTGLDNEKLFF. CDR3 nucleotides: TGCGCCAGCAGCAGAACAGGATTGGATAATGAAAAACTGTTTTTT.

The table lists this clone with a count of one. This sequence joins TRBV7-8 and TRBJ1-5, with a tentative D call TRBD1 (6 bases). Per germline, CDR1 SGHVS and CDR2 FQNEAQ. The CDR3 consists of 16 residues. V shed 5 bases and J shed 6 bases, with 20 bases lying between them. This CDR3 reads CASSLGQPSLGQPQHF. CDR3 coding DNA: TGTGCCAGCAGCCTAGGACAGCCCAGCCTAGGTCAGCCCCAGCATTTT.

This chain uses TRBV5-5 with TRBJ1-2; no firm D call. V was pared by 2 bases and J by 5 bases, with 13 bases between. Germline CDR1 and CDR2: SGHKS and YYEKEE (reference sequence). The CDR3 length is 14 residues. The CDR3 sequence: CASSFKEGPYGYTF. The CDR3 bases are TGTGCCAGCAGCTTCAAAGAGGGTCCGTATGGCTACACCTTC.

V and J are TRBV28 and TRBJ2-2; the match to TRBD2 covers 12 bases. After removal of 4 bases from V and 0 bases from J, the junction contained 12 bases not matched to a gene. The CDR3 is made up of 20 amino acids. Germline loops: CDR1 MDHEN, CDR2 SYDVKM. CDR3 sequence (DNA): TGTGCCAGCAGTTACCTCCCCGGACTAGCGGGGCCCGCGAACACCGGGGAGCTGTTTTTT. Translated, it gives CASSYLPGLAGPANTGELFF.

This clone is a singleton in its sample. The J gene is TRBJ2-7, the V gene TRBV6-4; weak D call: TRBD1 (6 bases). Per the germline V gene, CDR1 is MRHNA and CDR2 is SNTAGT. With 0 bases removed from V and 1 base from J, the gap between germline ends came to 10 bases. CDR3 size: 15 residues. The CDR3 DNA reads TGTGCCAGCAGTGACTCAAGGGGGTCGTCCTACGAGCAGTACTTC. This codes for CASSDSRGSSYEQYF.

Here the CDR3 DNA reads TGTGCCAGCAGTAGACTAGCGGGGAACAATGAGCAGTTCTTC. Protein sequence: CASSRLAGNNEQFF. V and J are TRBV5-4 and TRBJ2-1, with 11 nucleotides matching TRBD2. V lost 5 bases, J lost 5 bases, and 3 bases stayed unmatched. This CDR3 has 14 amino acids. Germline CDR1 reads SGHNT; CDR2 reads YYREEE (reference sequence).

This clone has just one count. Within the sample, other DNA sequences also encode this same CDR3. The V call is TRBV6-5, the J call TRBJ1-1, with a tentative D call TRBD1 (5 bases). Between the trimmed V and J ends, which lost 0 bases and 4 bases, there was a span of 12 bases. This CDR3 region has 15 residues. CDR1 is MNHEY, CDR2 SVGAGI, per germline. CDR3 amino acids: CASSYSRGGGTEAFF. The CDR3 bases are TGTGCCAGCAGTTACTCGCGGGGGGGTGGCACTGAAGCTTTCTTT.

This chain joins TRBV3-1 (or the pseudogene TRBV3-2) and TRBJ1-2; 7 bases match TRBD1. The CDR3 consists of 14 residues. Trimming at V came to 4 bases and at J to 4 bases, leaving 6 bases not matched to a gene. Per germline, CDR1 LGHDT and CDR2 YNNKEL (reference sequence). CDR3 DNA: TGTGCCAGCAGCCCCTCGACAGGGTCCTATGGCTACACCTTC. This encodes CASSPSTGSYGYTF.

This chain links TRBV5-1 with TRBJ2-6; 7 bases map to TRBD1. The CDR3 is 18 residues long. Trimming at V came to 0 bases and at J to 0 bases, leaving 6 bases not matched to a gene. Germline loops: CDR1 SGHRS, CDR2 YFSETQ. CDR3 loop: CASSLVSGQYSGANVLTF. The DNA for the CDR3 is TGCGCCAGCAGCTTGGTATCGGGACAGTACTCTGGGGCCAACGTCCTGACTTTC.

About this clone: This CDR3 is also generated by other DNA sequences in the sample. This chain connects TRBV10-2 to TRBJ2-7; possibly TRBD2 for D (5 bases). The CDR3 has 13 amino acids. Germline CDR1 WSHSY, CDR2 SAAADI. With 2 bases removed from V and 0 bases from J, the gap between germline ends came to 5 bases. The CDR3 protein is CASSEGGSYEQYF. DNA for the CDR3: TGCGCCAGCAGTGAGGGAGGCTCCTACGAGCAGTACTTC.

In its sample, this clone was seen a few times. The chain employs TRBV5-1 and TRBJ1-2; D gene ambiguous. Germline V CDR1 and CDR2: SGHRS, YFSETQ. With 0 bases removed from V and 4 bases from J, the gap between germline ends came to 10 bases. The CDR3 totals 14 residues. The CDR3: CASSLAEISYGYTF. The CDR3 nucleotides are TGCGCCAGCAGCTTGGCGGAGATCTCCTATGGCTACACCTTC.

CDR3 nucleotides: TGCGCCAGCAGCCAAGGGGCAACTAATGAAAAACTGTTTTTT. Translation gives CASSQGATNEKLFF. This chain uses TRBV10-1 with TRBJ1-4; tentative D call: TRBD1 (5 bases). The CDR3 covers 14 residues. Trimming left V 6 bases short and J 0 bases short, with 8 bases between. Per the germline V gene, CDR1 is WNHNN and CDR2 is SYGVQD (reference sequence).

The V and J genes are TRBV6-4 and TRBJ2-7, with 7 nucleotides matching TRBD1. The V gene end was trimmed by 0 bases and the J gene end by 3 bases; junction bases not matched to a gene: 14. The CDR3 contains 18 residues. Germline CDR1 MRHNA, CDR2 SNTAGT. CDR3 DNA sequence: TGTGCCAGCAGTGACTCAGGGGGCCCCTATTACTACTACTACGAGCAGTACTTC. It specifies CASSDSGGPYYYYYEQYF.

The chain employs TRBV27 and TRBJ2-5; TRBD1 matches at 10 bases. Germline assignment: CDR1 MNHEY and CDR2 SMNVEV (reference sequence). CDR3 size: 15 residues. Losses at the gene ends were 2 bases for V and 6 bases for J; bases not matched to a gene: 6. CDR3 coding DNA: TGTGCCAGCAGTTTAACGACAGGGGGCGCGCAGACCCAGTACTTC. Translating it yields CASSLTTGGAQTQYF.

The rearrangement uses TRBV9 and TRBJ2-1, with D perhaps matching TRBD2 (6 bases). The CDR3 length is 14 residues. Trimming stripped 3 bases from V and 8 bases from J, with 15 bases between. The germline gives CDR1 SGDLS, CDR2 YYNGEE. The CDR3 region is CASSGWGGRDEQFF. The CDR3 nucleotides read TGTGCCAGCAGCGGGTGGGGAGGTAGGGATGAGCAGTTCTTC.

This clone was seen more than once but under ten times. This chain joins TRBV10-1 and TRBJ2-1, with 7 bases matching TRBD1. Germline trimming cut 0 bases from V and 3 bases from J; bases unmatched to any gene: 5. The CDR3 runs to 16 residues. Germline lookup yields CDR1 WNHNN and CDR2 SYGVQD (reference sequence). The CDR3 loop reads CASSESRGGYYNEQFF. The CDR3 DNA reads TGCGCCAGCAGTGAGTCGAGAGGGGGCTACTACAATGAGCAGTTCTTC.

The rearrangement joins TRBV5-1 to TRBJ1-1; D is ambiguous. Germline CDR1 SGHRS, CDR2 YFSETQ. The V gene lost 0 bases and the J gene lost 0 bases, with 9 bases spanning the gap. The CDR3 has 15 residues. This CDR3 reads CASSLAVGVNTEAFF. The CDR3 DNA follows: TGCGCCAGCAGCTTGGCCGTTGGAGTGAACACTGAAGCTTTCTTT.

Here the CDR3 DNA reads TGTGCCAGCAGTTACGGGGCGGGAAGCACAGATACGCAGTATTTT. It codes for CASSYGAGSTDTQYF. This chain connects TRBV6-2 or TRBV6-3 to TRBJ2-3, with TRBD2 as a possible D gene (6 bases). Germline-derived CDR1 and CDR2 are MNHEY and SVGEGT. V was shortened by 2 bases and J by 0 bases, with 9 bases between the two germline ends. The CDR3 has 15 residues.

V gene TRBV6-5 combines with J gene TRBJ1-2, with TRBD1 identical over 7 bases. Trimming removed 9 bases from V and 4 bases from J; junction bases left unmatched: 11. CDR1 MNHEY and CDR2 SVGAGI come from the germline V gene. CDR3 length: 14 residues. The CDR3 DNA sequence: TGTGCCAGTAGCCTCGACAGGGTGGGCTATGGCTACACCTTC. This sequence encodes CASSLDRVGYGYTF.

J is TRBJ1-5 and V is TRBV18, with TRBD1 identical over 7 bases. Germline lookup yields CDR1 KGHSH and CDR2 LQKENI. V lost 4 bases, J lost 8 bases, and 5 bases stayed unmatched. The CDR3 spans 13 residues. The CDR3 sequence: CASSLGTEKPQHF. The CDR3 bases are TGTGCCAGCTCACTGGGGACAGAAAAGCCCCAGCATTTT.

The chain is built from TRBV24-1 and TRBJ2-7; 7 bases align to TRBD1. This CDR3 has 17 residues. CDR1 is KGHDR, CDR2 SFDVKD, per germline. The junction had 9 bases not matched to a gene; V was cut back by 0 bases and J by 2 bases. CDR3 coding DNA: TGTGCCACCAGTGATTTGGGGGAAAGGGGGCCAACCTACGAGCAGTACTTC. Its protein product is CATSDLGERGPTYEQYF.

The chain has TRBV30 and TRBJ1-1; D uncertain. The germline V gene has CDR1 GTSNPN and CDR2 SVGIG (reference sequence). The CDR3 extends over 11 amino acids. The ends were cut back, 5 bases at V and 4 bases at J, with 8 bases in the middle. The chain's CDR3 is CAWATGTEAFF. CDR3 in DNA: TGTGCCTGGGCGACGGGCACTGAAGCTTTCTTT.

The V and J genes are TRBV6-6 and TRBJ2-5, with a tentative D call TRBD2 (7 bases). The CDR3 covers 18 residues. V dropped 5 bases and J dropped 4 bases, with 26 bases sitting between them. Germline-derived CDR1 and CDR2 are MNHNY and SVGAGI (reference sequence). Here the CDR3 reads CASSPSTEGGRLGETQYF. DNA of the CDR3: TGTGCCAGCAGTCCCTCCACCGAGGGGGGGCGCCTAGGAGAGACCCAGTACTTC.

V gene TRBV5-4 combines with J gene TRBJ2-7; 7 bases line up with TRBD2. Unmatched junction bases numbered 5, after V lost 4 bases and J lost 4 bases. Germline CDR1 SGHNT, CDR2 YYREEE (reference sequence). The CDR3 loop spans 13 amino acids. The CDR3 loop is CASSRDGRYEQYF. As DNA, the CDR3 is TGTGCCAGCAGCCGGGACGGGAGGTACGAGCAGTACTTC.

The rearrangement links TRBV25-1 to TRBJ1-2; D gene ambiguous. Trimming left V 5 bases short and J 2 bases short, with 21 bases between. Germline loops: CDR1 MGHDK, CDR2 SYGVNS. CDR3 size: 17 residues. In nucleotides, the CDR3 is TGTGCCAGCAGTCCGCCGAAGGTCGGCAGAGGGAACTATGGCTACACCTTC. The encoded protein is CASSPPKVGRGNYGYTF.